These T cell receptor beta chains were read from a single sample in a study of cytotoxic CD8 clonotypes in ibrutinib-treated CLL. This table comes from immunoSEQ multiplex PCR, and its TCRdb copy is limited to in-frame clones, with some not included. The data hold nearly 85,000 clones, with around 75% observed a single time. The sample in question was PBMCs, obtained after 12 months of ibrutinib treatment. Receptors originate from a human donor with chronic lymphocytic leukemia. The CDR3 runs from the conserved cysteine through the conserved F or W. D genes are given only for firm matches. Only some rows state a clone size, as once, few, many or a class for expanded clones.

D,length,V,J,size,CDR3,DNA
-,12,TRBV18,TRBJ1-2,-,CASSETNYGYTF,TGTGCCAGCTCGGAAACCAACTATGGCTACACCTTC
TRBD1,15,TRBV12-5,TRBJ1-1,-,CASGFGAGGDTEAFF,TGTGCTAGTGGTTTTGGCGCAGGGGGGGACACTGAAGCTTTCTTT
-,14,TRBV28,TRBJ2-7,-,CASSPTALSYEQYF,TGTGCCAGCAGTCCGACAGCCCTCTCCTACGAGCAGTACTTC
TRBD2,17,TRBV27,TRBJ2-1,-,CASSLSPLAGGWNEQFF,TGTGCCAGCAGTTTATCCCCCCTAGCGGGCGGGTGGAATGAGCAGTTCTTC
-,14,TRBV11-2,TRBJ2-7,few,CASSLGSEAYEQYF,TGTGCCAGCAGCCTGGGGTCGGAAGCCTACGAGCAGTACTTC
TRBD1,14,TRBV10-1,TRBJ2-7,-,CASSGDSSSYEQYF,TGCGCCAGCAGTGGGGACAGCAGCTCCTACGAGCAGTACTTC
-,12,TRBV27,TRBJ2-3,-,CASRAAADTQYF,TGTGCCAGCCGGGCGGCAGCAGATACGCAGTATTTT
-,13,TRBV18,TRBJ1-2,-,CASSPADSYGYTF,TGTGCCAGCTCACCAGCGGACAGCTATGGCTACACCTTC
-,14,TRBV18,TRBJ2-3,-,CASSQGSSTDTQYF,TGTGCCAGCTCACAGGGCAGTTCCACAGATACGCAGTATTTT
-,13,TRBV7-2,TRBJ2-2,many,CASGQRNTGELFF,TGTGCCAGCGGGCAGCGAAACACCGGGGAGCTGTTTTTT
-,17,TRBV10-3,TRBJ2-2,-,CAISGTVGWGNTGELFF,TGTGCCATCAGTGGGACAGTGGGTTGGGGTAACACCGGGGAGCTGTTTTTT
-,15,TRBV5-1,TRBJ2-2,-,CASSLGRGRTGELFF,TGCGCCAGCAGCTTGGGGAGGGGGCGAACCGGGGAGCTGTTTTTT
TRBD1,13,TRBV30,TRBJ1-4,once,CAWGTGGNEKLFF,TGTGCCTGGGGGACAGGGGGTAATGAAAAACTGTTTTTT
-,12,TRBV18,TRBJ2-2,-,CASSPGTGELFF,TGTGCCAGCTCACCAGGCACCGGGGAGCTGTTTTTT
-,13,TRBV11-2,TRBJ1-1,-,CASRGGSLAEAFF,TGTGCCAGCAGGGGTGGTTCCCTCGCTGAAGCTTTCTTT
-,12,TRBV5-1,TRBJ2-1,-,CASSPVGNEQFF,TGCGCCAGCAGCCCCGTGGGCAATGAGCAGTTCTTC
TRBD2,12,TRBV7-9,TRBJ2-7,-,CASSLGTSGKYF,TGTGCCAGCAGCTTAGGGACTAGCGGGAAGTACTTC
-,15,TRBV2,TRBJ1-4,-,CASNGGVSTNEKLFF,TGTGCCAGCAATGGGGGGGTCTCAACTAATGAAAAACTGTTTTTT
TRBD1,13,TRBV28,TRBJ1-1,-,CASRPFDRGEAFF,TGTGCCAGCAGACCCTTCGACAGGGGTGAAGCTTTCTTT
-,14,TRBV7-8,TRBJ1-5,-,CASKGRGGNQPQHF,TGTGCCAGCAAGGGCAGGGGCGGCAATCAGCCCCAGCATTTT
TRBD2,17,TRBV5-1,TRBJ2-5,-,CASSLEGLAGVGETQYF,TGCGCCAGCAGCTTGGAGGGGCTAGCGGGAGTAGGAGAGACCCAGTACTTC
-,14,TRBV5-5,TRBJ2-5,-,CASSLLGGVETQYF,TGTGCCAGCAGCTTGTTGGGGGGAGTCGAGACCCAGTACTTC
-,14,TRBV25-1,TRBJ1-2,-,CASSMPGAHLLYTF,TGTGCCAGCAGTATGCCCGGGGCGCACCTTCTCTACACCTTC
TRBD2,14,TRBV13,TRBJ2-1,-,CASSLGGGAGEQFF,TGTGCCAGCAGCTTAGGCGGGGGGGCAGGTGAGCAGTTCTTC
TRBD1,14,TRBV19,TRBJ2-7,few,CASSTDRGSHEQYF,TGTGCCAGTAGTACGGACAGGGGGAGCCACGAGCAGTACTTC
-,15,TRBV9,TRBJ1-6,-,CASSVSGTQNSPLHF,TGTGCCAGCAGCGTATCGGGCACCCAGAATTCACCCCTCCACTTT
TRBD1,20,TRBV2,TRBJ2-7,-,CASSEPGQGNNWVPWYEQYF,TGTGCCAGCAGTGAACCGGGACAGGGTAACAATTGGGTGCCTTGGTACGAGCAGTACTTC
-,13,TRBV7-3,TRBJ2-5,-,CASSLSFQETQYF,TGTGCCAGCAGCTTATCCTTCCAAGAGACCCAGTACTTC
-,12,TRBV28,TRBJ2-4,-,CASSLAGNIQYF,TGTGCCAGCAGTTTGGCAGGGAACATTCAGTACTTC
-,15,TRBV19,TRBJ2-3,few,CASSIGGHGTDTQYF,TGTGCCAGTAGTATAGGGGGACACGGCACAGATACGCAGTATTTT
-,15,TRBV9,TRBJ2-1,-,CASSVAAERHNEQFF,TGTGCCAGCAGCGTAGCAGCGGAGCGCCACAATGAGCAGTTCTTC
-,14,TRBV6-1,TRBJ1-6,once,CASSPRGADSPLHF,TGTGCCAGCAGCCCCCGGGGAGCGGATTCACCCCTCCACTTT
TRBD2,17,TRBV19,TRBJ2-1,-,CASSQWVGLAGRGEQFF,TGTGCCAGTAGCCAATGGGTTGGGCTAGCGGGGCGCGGTGAGCAGTTCTTC
-,12,TRBV28,TRBJ2-7,-,CASSLVSYEQYF,TGTGCCAGCAGTTTGGTAAGCTACGAGCAGTACTTC
TRBD1,11,TRBV15,TRBJ1-4,once,CATGTAEKLFF,TGTGCCACCGGGACAGCCGAAAAACTGTTTTTT
-,13,TRBV28,TRBJ2-7,-,CASSLGTPGEQYF,TGTGCCAGCAGTTTGGGGACCCCGGGGGAGCAGTACTTC
-,16,TRBV5-1,TRBJ1-4,-,CASSLAGLTVNEKLFF,TGCGCCAGCAGCTTGGCGGGGCTAACGGTCAATGAAAAACTGTTTTTT
-,14,TRBV7-9,TRBJ1-6,-,CASSGLHGYSPLHF,TGTGCCAGCAGCGGTCTTCATGGATATTCACCCCTCCACTTT
-,14,TRBV4-1,TRBJ2-5,-,CASSQGGDQETQYF,TGCGCCAGCAGCCAAGGTGGGGACCAAGAGACCCAGTACTTC
TRBD2,15,TRBV5-1,TRBJ2-3,-,CASSFAGGSTDTQYF,TGCGCCAGCAGCTTTGCGGGAGGTAGCACAGATACGCAGTATTTT
-,13,TRBV29-1,TRBJ1-3,-,CSVELHSGNTIYF,TGCAGCGTTGAACTACACTCTGGAAACACCATATATTTT
-,13,TRBV6-4,TRBJ2-2,-,CASSTRTGGELFF,TGTGCCAGCAGTACCCGGACGGGTGGGGAGCTGTTTTTT
-,15,TRBV7-2,TRBJ2-5,-,CASSPPWAVRETQYF,TGTGCCAGCAGCCCCCCGTGGGCCGTGCGGGAGACCCAGTACTTC
-,15,TRBV6-4,TRBJ1-2,once,CASTLQGGGNYGYTF,TGTGCCAGCACCCTTCAGGGTGGCGGAAACTATGGCTACACCTTC
-,13,TRBV7-2,TRBJ2-1,-,CASSPGVAREQFF,TGTGCCAGCAGCCCCGGGGTAGCCCGAGAGCAGTTCTTC
-,14,TRBV19,TRBJ2-5,-,CASSTQDGVGSQYF,TGTGCCAGTAGTACCCAGGACGGAGTTGGGTCCCAGTACTTC
-,15,TRBV2,TRBJ2-7,once,CASRIRIFRSYEQYF,TGTGCCAGCAGGATCCGGATATTCAGGTCCTACGAGCAGTACTTC
-,14,TRBV6-5,TRBJ1-2,-,CASSYSVTNYGYTF,TGTGCCAGCAGTTACTCGGTCACTAACTATGGCTACACCTTC
-,16,TRBV28,TRBJ2-1,-,CASSLCTAHLGDEQFF,TGTGCCAGCAGTTTATGCACAGCGCATCTTGGTGATGAGCAGTTCTTC
TRBD2,17,TRBV5-8,TRBJ2-5,-,CASSLGTSGNSGETQYF,TGTGCCAGCAGCTTGGGGACTAGCGGTAATAGTGGGGAGACCCAGTACTTC
TRBD2,15,TRBV19,TRBJ2-1,-,CASSIAGATYNEQFF,TGTGCCAGTAGTATCGCGGGAGCGACCTACAATGAGCAGTTCTTC
TRBD2,16,TRBV15,TRBJ2-3,-,CATSRDPGLAWDTQYF,TGTGCCACCAGCAGAGATCCCGGACTAGCTTGGGATACGCAGTATTTT
-,14,TRBV28,TRBJ2-2,few,CASTSGQNTGELFF,TGTGCCAGCACCTCGGGACAGAACACCGGGGAGCTGTTTTTT
TRBD1,15,TRBV18,TRBJ1-1,-,CASSPPTGGNTEAFF,TGTGCCAGCTCACCCCCGACAGGGGGCAACACTGAAGCTTTCTTT
-,14,TRBV28,TRBJ1-2,-,CASAQGRGNYGYTF,TGTGCCAGCGCCCAGGGGCGAGGTAACTATGGCTACACCTTC
TRBD1,14,TRBV15,TRBJ2-5,-,CATSRGGQEETQYF,TGTGCCACCAGCAGAGGGGGACAGGAAGAGACCCAGTACTTC
TRBD1,15,TRBV4-3,TRBJ2-7,-,CASSQDRQGLYEQYF,TGCGCCAGCAGCCAGGATAGACAGGGGCTCTACGAGCAGTACTTC